These 5 T cell receptor beta chains share one sample of origin, sequenced in a study of OX40 agonist ivuxolimab in advanced cancers. The repertoire was sequenced with immunoSEQ multiplex PCR; TCRdb's copy has only in-frame clones and lacks some. Of about 76,000 clones listed, 85% are singletons. The specimen comprised CD4+ or CD8+ T cells sorted from blood, sampled in a trial of the OX40 agonist ivuxolimab. All receptors come from an adult with an advanced solid tumor such as melanoma, head and neck, liver or kidney cancer.

The chain links TRBV6-1 to TRBJ2-5; D is perhaps TRBD1 or TRBD2 (5 bases each). Trimming took 3 bases from V and 5 from J, leaving 16 bases between them. The CDR3 has 15 amino acids. Germline V gene sequence: CDR1 MNHNS, CDR2 SASEGT. The CDR3 bases are TGTGCCAGCAGTGATGACCCGGGACGGGCGGAGACCCAGTACTTC. Protein: CASSDDPGRAETQYF.

This clone was counted a single time. The rearrangement links TRBV28 to TRBJ1-2; TRBD1 matches 8 bases. Germline CDR1 and CDR2: MDHEN and SYDVKM. Unmatched junction bases numbered 13, after V lost 4 bases and J lost 6 bases. The CDR3 is 16 residues long. This CDR3 is CASSSPFLQGVDGYTF. The CDR3 DNA follows: TGTGCCAGCAGTTCACCTTTCTTACAGGGGGTAGATGGCTACACCTTC.

This clone was picked up a small number of times. The chain recombines TRBV19 with TRBJ1-2; D perhaps matches TRBD1 (5 bases). The CDR3 covers 14 residues. From germline, CDR1 is LNHDA and CDR2 SQIVND (reference sequence). The V end was cut by 4 bases, the J end by 4 bases, with 13 bases between. CDR3 region: CASSTGEGPYGYTF. In nucleotides, the CDR3 is TGTGCCAGTAGTACGGGCGAGGGACCCTATGGCTACACCTTC.

The chain is built from TRBV11-3 and TRBJ2-1; TRBD2 matches 7 bases. Germline CDR1 reads SGHNT; CDR2 reads YENEEA. The length of the CDR3 is 16 residues. V trimming: 0 bases; J trimming: 8 bases; junction bases outside the gene matches: 10. In DNA, the CDR3 is TGTGCCAGCAGCTTAGATCGGGGGGAGCGAACCCATGAGCAGTTCTTC. It specifies CASSLDRGERTHEQFF.

This sequence joins TRBV28 and TRBJ1-2, with D tentatively TRBD1 (5 bases). Deletions cut 10 bases from V and 5 bases from J, with 20 bases between. Germline V lookup: CDR1 MDHEN, CDR2 SYDVKM. This CDR3 is built from 14 residues. The CDR3 loop reads CATIGGGTYYGYTF. DNA of the CDR3: TGTGCCACCATTGGAGGAGGGACCTATTATGGCTACACCTTC.